This T cell receptor (beta chain) emerged from a study of cytomegalovirus exposure and HLA in healthy donors. Looking at the study overall: According to later analysis, the same platform produced the 120 validation and over 600 first-cohort repertoires.

The germline gives CDR1 SNHLY, CDR2 FYNNEI. The length of the CDR3 is 17 residues. The J segment lost 3 bases and the V segment lost 4 bases, leaving 13 bases of the junction unmatched. Findings of the study overall: 150 to 200 TCR beta chains were listed as cytomegalovirus-associated. In vitro work confirmed that a few CMV-associated chains recognize CMV antigens.

Turning to this clone: No antigen is known for it.

Clones were read by immunoSEQ multiplex PCR, and TCRdb kept only the in-frame ones, dropping some. The repertoire has roughly 56,000 clones, nearly 90% of them found once; the top ten carry around 14%. Donors were drawn from the roughly 120-subject validation cohort, separate from the approximately 680-subject first cohort. The origin of this receptor is a young woman in good health and CMV-seronegative. What was sequenced was PBMCs. V and J are TRBV2 and TRBJ2-5; 8 nucleotides agree with TRBD2. CDR3 sequence (DNA): TGTGCCAGCAGTGGAGGGGGACTAGTCCTTTCAAAAGAGACCCAGTACTTC. This gives the protein CASSGGGLVLSKETQYF.